Listed here are 4 T cell receptor beta chains from one sample, sequenced in a study of shared clonotypes between healthy human individuals (TCRdb year 2020). Library creation used the immunoSEQ multiplex PCR assay. Drawn from immuneACCESS, this table holds only the in-frame rearrangements with V and J called that TCRdb kept. Clones are partly lost; checked studies trace under half to an unresolved V gene and leave the rest unexplained. The sample profile shows over 300,000 clones; around 86% of them were found once. Around 15% of the sample comes from the top ten. Input material: memory CD8+ T cells sorted from blood. In the paper's terms, the cell subset or site label means: CD45RO+ cells pooled with CCR7-negative TemRA cells. Receptors originate from a man aged 18-30 years in good health.

The chain employs TRBV7-9 and TRBJ2-5; perhaps D is TRBD1 or TRBD2 (5 bases each). The CDR3 has 13 residues. The germline gives CDR1 SEHNR, CDR2 FQNEAQ (reference sequence). The ends were cut back, 5 bases at V and 1 base at J, with 8 bases in the middle. CDR3 residues: CASSRGPQETQYF. Written as DNA, the CDR3 is TGTGCCAGCAGCAGGGGACCCCAAGAGACCCAGTACTTC.

The genes are TRBV5-6 and TRBJ2-3, with 8 positions matching TRBD1. The CDR3 has 15 amino acids. Germline CDR1 and CDR2: SGHDT and YYEEEE. After removal of 4 bases from V and 1 base from J, the junction contained 5 bases not matched to a gene. The DNA of the CDR3 is TGTGCCAGCAGCCCGACAGGGGTCGGCACAGATACGCAGTATTTT. Translated: CASSPTGVGTDTQYF.

The chain recombines TRBV4-3 with TRBJ2-7; 10 bases fit TRBD1. The V gene's germline CDR1 is LGHNA and CDR2 YSLEER. This CDR3 is built from 18 residues. The ends lost 6 bases at V and 3 bases at J; junction bases unmatched: 17. CDR3 sequence: CASRPKRNPGQGNYEQYF. As DNA, the CDR3 is TGCGCCAGCAGGCCAAAACGTAATCCGGGACAGGGGAACTACGAGCAGTACTTC.

The chain carries TRBV29-1 and TRBJ2-5; TRBD1 matches 7 bases. The J call may be faulty, since TRBJ2-7 better matches the DNA end. Germline V gene sequence: CDR1 SQVTM, CDR2 ANQGSEA. The CDR3 runs 14 residues. CDR3 sequence reads: CSVETGITTYEQYF. The DNA for the CDR3 is TGCAGCGTCGAGACAGGGATTACTACCTACGAGCAGTACTTC.